What follows describes a single TCR beta chain. What it binds is unknown. This record belongs to a study of T cells in Graves' hyperthyroidism and ophthalmopathy. Study findings and constraints: Most thyroid clonotypes expanded above 0.001 were also detected in blood.

Amplification yielded TCR beta CDR3 regions, with RNA transcripts as the source. Using the HTBI primer set, a first-round RT-PCR was run on the TCR CDR3. Using its own MiXCR run on the multiplex PCR reads, TCRdb lists one record per CDR3 protein. There are under 800,000 distinct CDR3 sequences in the sample; less than 15% occur only once, and around 9.6% lies in the top ten. The sequencing input was blood. The clonotype originates from a woman younger than 30 with Graves' hyperthyroidism.

Here the CDR3 DNA reads TGTGCCAGCAGTTTCGTACCCGGGGGTACAGATACGCAGTATTTT. It is translated as CASSFVPGGTDTQYF. The V gene is TRBV6-1, the J gene TRBJ2-3; possibly TRBD2 for D (6 bases). With 5 bases removed from V and 3 bases from J, the gap between germline ends came to 15 bases. The germline CDR1 and CDR2 sequences are MNHNS and SASEGT. The CDR3 length is 15 residues.